The subject of this entry is one T cell receptor (beta chain). Its antigen is not identified. All of the isolated RNA was reverse transcribed, so expressed TCRB transcripts were sequenced. Each sample of naive, central memory or regulatory T cells had, on average, about 3.6 million reads. Profiling relied on immunoSEQ multiplex PCR, and the TCRdb table lists in-frame clones only, not all of them. The sample yields 120,000 to 150,000 clones, about 7% seen once. The data stem from a study of beta chain features in type 1 diabetes. Whole-study findings and limits: These data did not resolve whether HLA type affects TCRB rearrangement. Shortening that was moderate but significant affected the TCRB CDR3s of Type 1 diabetes patients in all four CD4+ subsets.

CDR1 and CDR2 (germline): SGHRS, YFSETQ. Trimming took 3 bases from V and 7 from J; bases not matched to a gene: 1. The CDR3 extends over 12 amino acids. CD4+ cells of the naive, central memory, regulatory and stem cell-like memory types were sorted via CD45RO/CCR7/CD25/CD127/CD95/CD27. The clonotype was recovered from a woman in her twenties or thirties in good health. The sample consisted of central memory CD4+ T cells from blood. V usage is TRBV5-1 and J usage is TRBJ2-1, with TRBD1 identical over 7 bases. CDR3 region: CASSSQGNEQFF. In DNA, the CDR3 is TGCGCCAGCAGCTCACAGGGGAATGAGCAGTTCTTC.